The next 6 T cell receptor beta chains were all read from a single sample in a study of early T cells in non-severe SARS-CoV-2 infection. TCRdb re-derived calls from the 5' RACE reads in MiXCR, one entry per CDR3 protein. The table includes 26,000 or so distinct CDR3 sequences, 4.5% to 5.5% detected once. The sample comprised whole blood. The receptors stem from an adult who was a healthcare worker with PCR-confirmed SARS-CoV-2 infection or an uninfected control (not recorded which).

Judged by abundance, this clonotype is medium-sized. This chain uses TRBV5-1 with TRBJ1-3; D gene uncertain. This CDR3 region has 15 residues. CDR1 is SGHRS and CDR2 is YFSETQ in the germline V gene. V lost 0 bases, J lost 4 bases, and 11 bases lay in between. CDR3 sequence: CASSLVEGEGNTIYF. The CDR3 coding sequence is TGCGCCAGCAGCTTGGTAGAGGGAGAAGGAAACACCATATATTTT. Supplemented by reference TRBV5-1 and TRBJ1-3, the full variable domain reads KAGVTQTPRYLIKTRGQQVTLSCSPISGHRSVSWYQQTPGQGLQFLFEYFSETQRNKGNFPGRFSGRQFSNSRSEMNVSTLELGDSALYLCASSLVEGEGNTIYFGEGSWLTVV.

This clonotype was seen repeatedly, ten times or more. This sequence joins TRBV5-1 and TRBJ2-6; D perhaps matches TRBD2 (5 bases). Germline V lookup: CDR1 SGHRS, CDR2 YFSETQ. The CDR3 is made up of 18 amino acids. V gave up 4 bases and J gave up 0 bases, with 17 bases separating them. The CDR3 loop reads CASSRSGSEYSGANVLTF. The CDR3 nucleotides are TGCGCCAGCAGCCGCTCGGGGAGCGAGTACTCTGGGGCCAACGTCCTGACTTTC. The variable domain in full, with the rest retrieved from reference TRBV5-1 and TRBJ2-6, is KAGVTQTPRYLIKTRGQQVTLSCSPISGHRSVSWYQQTPGQGLQFLFEYFSETQRNKGNFPGRFSGRQFSNSRSEMNVSTLELGDSALYLCASSRSGSEYSGANVLTFGAGSRLTVL.

This clonotype has just a few counts. The CDR3 sequence: CAWSSGTGNYYEQYF. CDR3 in DNA: TGTGCCTGGAGTTCCGGGACGGGGAATTACTACGAGCAGTACTTC. The J gene is TRBJ2-7, the V gene TRBV30, with D perhaps being TRBD1 or TRBD2 (5 bases each). The CDR3 is made up of 15 amino acids. Deletions cut 2 bases from V and 3 bases from J, with 17 bases between. Per the germline V gene, CDR1 is GTSNPN and CDR2 is SVGIG (reference sequence). The whole variable domain, remainder taken from reference TRBV30 and TRBJ2-7, is SQTIHQWPATLVQPVGSPLSLECTVEGTSNPNLYWYRQAAGRGLQLLFYSVGIGQISSEVPQNLSASRPQDRQFILSSKKLLLSDSGFYLCAWSSGTGNYYEQYFGPGTRLTVT.

V usage is TRBV2 and J usage is TRBJ1-6; 7 nucleotides match TRBD1. Germline CDR1 SNHLY, CDR2 FYNNEI. The CDR3 runs to 15 residues. Unmatched junction bases numbered 13, after V lost 7 bases and J lost 10 bases. CDR3 sequence reads: CASTDGQVITSPLHF. The CDR3 DNA sequence: TGTGCCAGCACCGACGGACAGGTTATCACCTCACCCCTCCACTTT. Supplemented by reference TRBV2 and TRBJ1-6, the full variable domain reads EPEVTQTPSHQVTQMGQEVILRCVPISNHLYFYWYRQILGQKVEFLVSFYNNEISEKSEIFDDQFSVERPDGSNFTLKIRSTKLEDSAMYFCASTDGQVITSPLHFGNGTRLTVT.

This clonotype was observed many times. The rearrangement links TRBV3-1 to TRBJ2-7; no reliable D call. The CDR3 totals 16 residues. V lost 0 bases to trimming and J lost 2 bases, with 14 bases between them. Germline assignment: CDR1 LGHDT and CDR2 YNNKEL (reference sequence). The CDR3 nucleotides are TGTGCCAGCAGCCAAGATTATGTGGGCAGAACCTACGAGCAGTACTTC. Protein: CASSQDYVGRTYEQYF.

This clonotype was detected a few times. The chain recombines TRBV10-3 with TRBJ2-3; D may be TRBD2 (7 bases). This CDR3 spans 16 amino acids. In germline, CDR1 is ENHRY, CDR2 SYGVKD. Trimming pared 4 bases from V and 3 bases from J, leaving 17 bases between. CDR3 amino acids: CAISAGRGGRTDTQYF. CDR3 DNA: TGTGCCATCAGTGCTGGTAGGGGGGGCCGGACAGATACGCAGTATTTT.